This TCR beta chain was found in a study of cytomegalovirus exposure and HLA in healthy donors (dated by TCRdb to about 2017). About the full investigation: A later analysis indicated that the roughly 120 validation repertoires were generated on the platform also employed for the 670 or so repertoires of the first cohort. High-throughput TCR immunosequencing, statistical association of individual TCRs with disease status, and machine learning were combined to predict cytomegalovirus infection status. The study was designed to test whether signatures of past pathogen exposure could be identified by cataloging public T cell receptors. Along with the 666-subject first cohort, a separate validation cohort of some 130 different subjects was used. The study at large found these results: The authors suggested that the approach could potentially be generalized to other disease states and immunological phenotypes. Most TCR sequences were observed very rarely across donors, whereas some public TCRs were present in many individuals. Subsequent analysis determined that TCRs grouped into clusters in the first cohort also showed a tendency toward co-occurrence across the roughly 110 validation repertoires, and 94% of cluster scores exceeded 0. A later analysis lacked HLA typing for the validation cohort, so it scored co-occurrence in that cohort across all 110 or so repertoires. A few of the identified cytomegalovirus-associated TCR beta chains were confirmed in vitro to be specific for cytomegalovirus antigens. The classifier was reported to diagnose cytomegalovirus status with high specificity and sensitivity in both the original and validation cohorts. The study listed 164 TCR beta chains as associated with cytomegalovirus.

The donors belonged to the validation cohort of under 150 subjects, which was separate from the roughly 700-subject first cohort. Turning to this clone: Its binding antigen is unknown. Per-nucleotide qualities are absent, and no much larger clonotype sits a single base away.

The library was prepared using the immunoSEQ multiplex PCR assay. Processing in the source paper ran as follows. A statistical classification framework was built to diagnose cytomegalovirus status from the catalog of TCR beta chain sequences. Not all clones reach the TCRdb copy of this immuneACCESS table, which keeps in-frame sequences only. Checked studies attribute under half of the gap to unresolved V genes and leave the rest unexplained. The V and J calls and the clone size are those of that table, but D and trimming were determined from the DNA. This sample comprises tens of thousands of clones, around 97% of them detected only once. The top ten clones comprise around 1.6% of the sample. The specimen was PBMCs. This TCR came from a woman between 18 and 30 years old in good health and CMV-seropositive.

The CDR3: CASSRLSLAGSNEQFF. The nucleotide sequence reads as follows: TGTGCCAGCAGCCGATTGTCCCTAGCGGGCAGCAATGAGCAGTTCTTC. The V gene is TRBV7-9 and the J gene is TRBJ2-1; TRBD2 matches 8 bases in the middle. The CDR3 goes from the cysteine to the phenylalanine over 16 residues. Only the CDR3 DNA stays, 48 bases, in frame from base 1. The germline V gene encodes CDR1 SEHNR and CDR2 FQNEAQ (reference sequence). V is trimmed back by 5 bases and J by 6 bases, and the junction contains 12 bases that no gene match accounts for. Outside the CDR3, residues come from the reference TRBV7-9 and TRBJ2-1 proteins, so the full variable domain is: DTGVSQNPRHKITKRGQNVTFRCDPISEHNRLYWYRQTLGQGPEFLTYFQNEAQLEKSRLLSDRFSAERPKGSFSTLEIQRTEQGDSAMYLCASSRLSLAGSNEQFFGPGTRLTVL.